Detailed here is one T cell receptor (beta chain). Its target is not known. This sample was taken from a study of T cell responses to AZD1222 COVID-19 vaccine. Study results and caveats: Most donors were white British and more were female, and clonal diversity was possibly underestimated. Close to half of all spike-specific TCRs reportedly target regions of the variants that are unmutated.

The CDR3 spans 13 residues. CDR1 is LNHDA, CDR2 SQIVND, per germline (reference sequence). V was clipped by 4 bases and J by 5 bases; unmatched bases: 2. The method was immunoSEQ multiplex PCR; TCRdb's version includes in-frame clones alone and lacks a portion of them. The sample includes under 200,000 clones, just over 90% of them seen just once. This specimen was peripheral blood, taken on day 0 of MenACWY control vaccination. The rearrangement links TRBV19 to TRBJ1-1, with TRBD1 identical over 9 bases. The receptor comes from an adult in good health. Here the CDR3 reads CASSRTGETEAFF. CDR3 bases: TGTGCCAGTAGTAGGACAGGGGAGACTGAAGCTTTCTTT.